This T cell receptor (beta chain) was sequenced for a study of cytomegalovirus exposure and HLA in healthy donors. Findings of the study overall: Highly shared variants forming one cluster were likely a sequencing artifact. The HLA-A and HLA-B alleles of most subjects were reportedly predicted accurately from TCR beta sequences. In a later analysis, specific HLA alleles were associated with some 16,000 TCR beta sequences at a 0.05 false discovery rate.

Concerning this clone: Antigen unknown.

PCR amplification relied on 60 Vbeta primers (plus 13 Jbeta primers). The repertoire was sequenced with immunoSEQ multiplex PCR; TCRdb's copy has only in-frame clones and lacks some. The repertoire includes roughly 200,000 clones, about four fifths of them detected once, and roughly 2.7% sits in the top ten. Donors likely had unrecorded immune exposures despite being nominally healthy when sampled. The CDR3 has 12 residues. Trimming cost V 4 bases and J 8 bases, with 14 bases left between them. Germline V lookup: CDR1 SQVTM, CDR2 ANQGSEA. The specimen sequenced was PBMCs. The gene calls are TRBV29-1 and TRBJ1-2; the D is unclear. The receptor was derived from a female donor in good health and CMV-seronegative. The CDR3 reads CSVVRASGGYTF. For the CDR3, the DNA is TGCAGCGTTGTCCGGGCCTCGGGGGGCTACACCTTC.